This T cell receptor (beta chain) is from a study of graft-versus-host responses after intestinal transplantation. Study as a whole: Every one of the recipients received anti-thymocyte globulin induction and afterwards took tacrolimus and steroids for approximately three years. Whole-study results and caveats: Researchers found peak circulating GvH clone levels linked to early post-transplant HvG declines. Subjects displaying graft-donor T cell macrochimerism possessed elevated graft-versus-host to host-versus-graft clonal ratios inside allografts.

Assay used: immunoSEQ multiplex PCR; TCRdb lists only in-frame clones, some missing. In the table there are approximately 9,800 clones, under 35% of which are singletons. Responders labeled with CFSE (about 200,000) were plated with about 200,000 irradiated, violet-dye-labeled stimulators. In germline, CDR1 is SGHNT, CDR2 YENEEA. V lost 1 base and J lost 5, with 14 bases in between. The CDR3 is 15 residues long. Sample: alloreactive CD4+ T cells from a mixed lymphocyte reaction culture, taken before transplantation. Subset reported: CFSE-low proliferating T cells sorted from roughly six-day pre-transplant mixed lymphocyte reaction (GvH or HvG direction). The receptor was isolated from a human patient who was an organ donor for intestinal transplantation. The chain uses TRBV11-3 and TRBJ2-5; D is uncertain. The CDR3 region is CASSLGVGSSETQYF. CDR3 nucleotide sequence: TGTGCCAGCAGCTTAGGGGTCGGCTCCTCCGAGACCCAGTACTTC.